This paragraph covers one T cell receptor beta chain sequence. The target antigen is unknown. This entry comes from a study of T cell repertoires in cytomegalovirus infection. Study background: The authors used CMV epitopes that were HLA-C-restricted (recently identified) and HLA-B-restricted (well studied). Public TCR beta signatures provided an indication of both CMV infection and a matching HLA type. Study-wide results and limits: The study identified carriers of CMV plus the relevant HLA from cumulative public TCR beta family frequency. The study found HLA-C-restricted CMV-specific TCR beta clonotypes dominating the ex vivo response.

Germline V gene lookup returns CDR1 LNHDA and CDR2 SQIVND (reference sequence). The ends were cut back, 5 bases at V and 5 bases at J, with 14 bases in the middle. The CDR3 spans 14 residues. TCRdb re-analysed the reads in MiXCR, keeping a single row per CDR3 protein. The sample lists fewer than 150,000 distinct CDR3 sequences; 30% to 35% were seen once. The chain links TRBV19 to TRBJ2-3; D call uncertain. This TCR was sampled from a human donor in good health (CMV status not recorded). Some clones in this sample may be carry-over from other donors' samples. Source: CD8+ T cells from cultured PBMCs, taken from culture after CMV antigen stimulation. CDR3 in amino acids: CASSPLEAIDTQYF. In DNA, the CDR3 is TGTGCCAGTAGTCCCCTTGAGGCAATAGATACGCAGTATTTT. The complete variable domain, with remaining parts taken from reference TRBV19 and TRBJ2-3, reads DGGITQSPKYLFRKEGQNVTLSCEQNLNHDAMYWYRQDPGQGLRLIYYSQIVNDFQKGDIAEGYSVSREKKESFPLTVTSAQKNPTAFYLCASSPLEAIDTQYFGPGTRLTVL.